These T cell receptor beta chains were read from a single sample in a study of blood T cell repertoires in COVID-19. Profiling relied on immunoSEQ multiplex PCR, and the TCRdb table lists in-frame clones only, not all of them. Among about 130,000 clones listed, roughly nine tenths were seen once. Sequenced material: peripheral blood. All receptors come from a man aged 45 to 65 with active COVID-19. CDR3s include the opening cysteine and the closing phenylalanine or tryptophan. A D gene is named only where the DNA matches it firmly. Rows may omit the clone size; those that give it use once, few, many or a size class.

j_call,clone_size,d_call,v_call,cdr3_nt,cdr3_aa
TRBJ1-3,few,NA,TRBV30,TGTGCCTGGAGTCCCCCGGCAGGGACTCTCTCTGGAAACACCATATATTTT,CAWSPPAGTLSGNTIYF
TRBJ1-3,NA,NA,TRBV30,TGTGCCTGGAGTACTAGTGACACCATATATTTT,CAWSTSDTIYF
TRBJ2-1,NA,TRBD2,TRBV9,TGTGCCAGCAGCCCGACGGGCGGGAGCTCCTACAATGAGCAGTTCTTC,CASSPTGGSSYNEQFF
TRBJ1-1,NA,NA,TRBV6-5,TGTGCCAGCAGTTATTACCGCAGGGGCTCCACTGAAGCTTTCTTT,CASSYYRRGSTEAFF
TRBJ1-4,NA,TRBD1,TRBV15,TGTGCCACCAGCGTTGACAGGGGTGTCGAAAAACTGTTTTTT,CATSVDRGVEKLFF
TRBJ2-1,NA,NA,TRBV11-2,TGTGCCAGCAGCTTGGACACCCTTACAGAGCAGTTCTTC,CASSLDTLTEQFF
TRBJ2-2,NA,TRBD2,TRBV3-1/TRBV3-2,TGTGCCAGCAGCTGGAGCCCCGGGACTATTTACGGGGAGCTGTTTTTT,CASSWSPGTIYGELFF
TRBJ2-1,NA,TRBD2,TRBV4-2,TGTGCCAGCAGCCAAGCCGGGACTAGCGGGTACAATGAGCAGTTCTTC,CASSQAGTSGYNEQFF
TRBJ2-3,NA,TRBD1,TRBV6-6,TGTGCCAGCAGTTACCCGACCCCAGACAGGGACCAACCTGATTTT,CASSYPTPDRDQPDF
TRBJ1-1,NA,NA,TRBV9,TGTGCCAGCAGCGCGGGAGGGGGTGAAGCTTTCTTT,CASSAGGGEAFF
TRBJ2-7,few,NA,TRBV7-8,TGTGCCAGCAGCTCCTATCTTGCGAGCCACGAGCAGTACTTC,CASSSYLASHEQYF
TRBJ2-1,NA,NA,TRBV11-3,TGTGCCAGCAGCTCAGAAACCTGGCGGAGTTACAATGAGCAGTTCTTC,CASSSETWRSYNEQFF
TRBJ2-2,NA,NA,TRBV6-2/TRBV6-3,TGTGCCAGCAGTTCATCGGGGTTCGTCGGGGAGCTGTTTTTT,CASSSSGFVGELFF
TRBJ2-5,NA,TRBD1,TRBV9,TGTGCCAGCAGCGGAGGGACAGGGGAGACCCAGTACTTC,CASSGGTGETQYF
TRBJ1-1,NA,NA,TRBV29-1,TGCAGCGTTACAGGGACCGGCACTGAAGCTTTCTTT,CSVTGTGTEAFF
TRBJ2-3,NA,TRBD2,TRBV3-1/TRBV3-2,TGTGCCAGCAGCCTCGCCTCGGGAGGCCCCACAGATACGCAGTATTTT,CASSLASGGPTDTQYF
TRBJ2-1,NA,TRBD2,TRBV6-5,TGTGCCAGCATATTACTAGCGGGGGTACCCAATGAGCAGTTCTTC,CASILLAGVPNEQFF
TRBJ2-2,NA,NA,TRBV6-5,TGTGCCAGCAGTTATCAGGTTCCGAACACCGGGGAGCTGTTTTTT,CASSYQVPNTGELFF
TRBJ1-4,NA,NA,TRBV14,TGTGCCAGCAGCCAAGTCGGGGCAACTAATGAAAAACTGTTTTTT,CASSQVGATNEKLFF
TRBJ1-3,NA,NA,TRBV5-1,TGCGCCAGCAGCTTGGGGACACCTGGAAACACCATATATTTT,CASSLGTPGNTIYF
TRBJ2-3,once,NA,TRBV7-9,TGTGCCAGCACCCAACGAGGGAGCACAGATACGCAGTATTTT,CASTQRGSTDTQYF
TRBJ2-5,NA,NA,TRBV12-5,TGTGCTAGTGGTTCAGGGAATCAAGAGACCCAGTACTTC,CASGSGNQETQYF
TRBJ2-1,NA,TRBD2,TRBV9,TGTGCCAGCAGCTCTCGGGGGGGATCGTATGAGCAGTTCTTC,CASSSRGGSYEQFF
TRBJ2-1,NA,NA,TRBV3-1/TRBV3-2,TGTGCCAGCAGATCTGCGGGCGACAATGAGCAGTTCTTC,CASRSAGDNEQFF